This TCR beta chain was obtained from a study of cytomegalovirus exposure and HLA in healthy donors. Study observations and caveats: Rare sequences made up most TCRs, while some public TCRs were found in many donors. High sensitivity and specificity were reportedly achieved when the classifier diagnosed cytomegalovirus status.

The PCR had 60 Vbeta and 13 Jbeta primers. Clones were read by immunoSEQ multiplex PCR, and TCRdb kept only the in-frame ones, dropping some. The table lists about 240,000 clones, around 80% of them singletons. Trimming at V came to 3 bases and at J to 2 bases, leaving 8 bases not matched to a gene. CDR3 length: 16 amino acids. Germline CDR1 is LGHNA and CDR2 is YNFKEQ. The count of this clone is one. Its specificity is not known. V gene TRBV4-2 combines with J gene TRBJ2-5, with 8 bases identical to TRBD2. This sequence was found in a boy younger than 18 in good health and CMV-seronegative. Source material: PBMCs. CDR3 coding DNA: TGTGCCAGCAGCCATGGAACGGGGGGGCCTCAAGAGACCCAGTACTTC. Protein sequence: CASSHGTGGPQETQYF.